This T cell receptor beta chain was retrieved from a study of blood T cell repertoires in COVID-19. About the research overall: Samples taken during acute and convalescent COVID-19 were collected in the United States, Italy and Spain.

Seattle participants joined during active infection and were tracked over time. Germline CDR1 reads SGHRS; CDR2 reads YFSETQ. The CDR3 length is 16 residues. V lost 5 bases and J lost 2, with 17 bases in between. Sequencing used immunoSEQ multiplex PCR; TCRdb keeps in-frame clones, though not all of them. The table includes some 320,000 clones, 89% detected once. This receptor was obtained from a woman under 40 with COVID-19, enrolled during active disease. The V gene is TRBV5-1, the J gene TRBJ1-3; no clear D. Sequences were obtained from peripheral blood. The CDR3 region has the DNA TGCGCCAGCAGGATGGAATACGGGTATGCTGGAAACACCATATATTTT. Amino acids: CASRMEYGYAGNTIYF.